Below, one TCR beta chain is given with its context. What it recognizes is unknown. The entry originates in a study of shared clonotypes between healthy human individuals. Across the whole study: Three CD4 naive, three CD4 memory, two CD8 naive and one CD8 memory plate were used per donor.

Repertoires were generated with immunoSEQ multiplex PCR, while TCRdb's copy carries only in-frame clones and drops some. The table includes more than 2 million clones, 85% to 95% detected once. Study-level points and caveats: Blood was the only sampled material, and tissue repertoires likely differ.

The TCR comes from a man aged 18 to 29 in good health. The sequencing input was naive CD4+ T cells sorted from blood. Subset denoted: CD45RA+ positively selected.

CDR3 residues: CASSLTGVDQPQHF. CDR3 sequence (DNA): TGTGCCAGCAGCCTTACAGGGGTGGATCAGCCCCAGCATTTT. The chain carries TRBV11-2 and TRBJ1-5; 7 bases line up with TRBD1. Germline V lookup: CDR1 SGHAT, CDR2 FQNNGV. Unmatched junction bases numbered 6, after V lost 5 bases and J lost 5 bases. The CDR3 totals 14 residues.